One sample yielded the 25 T cell receptor beta chains listed below, sequenced in a study of kidney transplant recipient with SARS-CoV-2 infection. TCRdb reprocessed the reads with MiXCR, giving one entry per CDR3 protein. This repertoire shows under 250,000 distinct CDR3 sequences, around 30% found once; its top ten account for about 7%. The sample consisted of a blood sample, taken at baseline and around day 120 from a kidney transplant recipient. Receptors originate from a male patient in his 30s who had COVID-19 and was a kidney transplant recipient. The T cells may partly be graft donor cells.

This clonotype was seen repeatedly, ten times or more. The chain couples TRBV20-1 to TRBJ2-5, with D tentatively TRBD2 (6 bases). Germline V gene lookup returns CDR1 DFQATT and CDR2 SNEGSKA (reference sequence). The CDR3 is made up of 14 amino acids. V dropped 0 bases and J dropped 1 base, with 9 bases sitting between them. CDR3 in amino acids: CSAREARGQETQYF. CDR3 in DNA: TGCAGTGCTAGAGAAGCGCGGGGCCAAGAGACCCAGTACTTC.

This clonotype was detected many times. This rearrangement joins TRBV28 to TRBJ2-7; D remains ambiguous. This CDR3 region has 11 residues. Germline V gene data show CDR1 as MDHEN and CDR2 as SYDVKM. The V end lost 7 bases, the J end lost 6 bases, and 10 bases lay between the germline ends. DNA of the CDR3: TGTGCCAGCAACTCCCCTCGCGAGCAGTACTTC. Encoded protein: CASNSPREQYF.

This clonotype appeared a few times. The CDR3 DNA is TGTGCCAGCAGCTTTGAGAGTAGGGGGGCGGGAGGGAATGAGCAGTTCTTC. This encodes CASSFESRGAGGNEQFF. The genes are TRBV7-3 and TRBJ2-1; 9 positions agree with TRBD2. CDR1 is SGHTA, CDR2 FQGTGA, per germline. With V trimmed by 3 bases and J by 7 bases, 13 bases remained unmatched. CDR3 length equals 17 residues.

The V gene is TRBV24-1, the J gene TRBJ2-3; 9 bases match TRBD2. Looked up from germline, CDR1 is KGHDR and CDR2 is SFDVKD. V trimming: 6 bases; J trimming: 6 bases; junction bases outside the gene matches: 6. CDR3 length: 14 residues. In nucleotides, the CDR3 is TGTGCCACCAGTTATAGCGGGAGATCGGATACGCAGTATTTT. Translation gives CATSYSGRSDTQYF.

In the case of this clonotype: A much larger clone differs from this one at a single base, so this may be a read error. V and J are TRBV6-9 and TRBJ1-2, with no clear D. From germline, CDR1 is MNHGY and CDR2 SVAAGI. The CDR3 has 17 amino acids. The CDR3 region has the DNA TGTGCCAGCAATGCGAGGGCGCCTTACGGAAAGACCTATGGCTGCACCTTC. This codes for CASNARAPYGKTYGCTF.

This clonotype has ten or more counts. The chain is built from TRBV5-4 and TRBJ2-3; no firm D call. The CDR3 has 12 residues. The germline V and J ends were trimmed by 5 bases and 6 bases, with 10 bases remaining between them. Germline V gives CDR1 SGHNT, CDR2 YYREEE (reference sequence). CDR3: CASSGAGDTQYF. DNA of the CDR3: TGTGCCAGCAGTGGAGCTGGGGATACGCAGTATTTT.

This clonotype came up many times. One junction end disagrees with the germline gene, perhaps due to a read error. The chain has TRBV20-1 and TRBJ1-2; D remains ambiguous. The CDR3 is 16 amino acids. CDR1 and CDR2 from the germline V gene are DFQATT and SNEGSKA (reference sequence). CDR3 sequence reads: CSALNALFRKTYVYTF. The DNA for the CDR3 is TGCAGTGCTCTTAATGCGCTGTTTCGAAAGACCTATGTCTACACCTTC.

A note on this clonotype: A much bigger clone sits one base away, suggesting this may be a read error. The V and J genes are TRBV4-1 and TRBJ1-4; no reliable D call. Deletions cut 3 bases from V and 5 bases from J, with 16 bases between. CDR3 size: 16 residues. The germline CDR1 and CDR2 sequences are MGHRA and YSYEKL. The CDR3 region is CASSHPPVKRNEKLFF. The CDR3 DNA follows: TGCGCCAGCAGCCACCCCCCCGTGAAAAGGAATGAAAAACTGTTTTTT.

To note about this clonotype: This may stem from a read error, because a much larger clone lies one nucleotide away. This sequence joins TRBV6-5 and TRBJ2-7; no firm D call. Germline lookup yields CDR1 MNHEY and CDR2 SVGAGI. The CDR3 contains 14 residues. CDR3 in amino acids: CASTSHTHSYEQHF. CDR3 in DNA: TGTGCCAGCACCAGCCATACTCATTCCTACGAGCAGCACTTC.

This clonotype has ten or more counts. The V and J genes are TRBV18 and TRBJ2-6; tentative D call: TRBD1 (5 bases). Trimming pared 5 bases from V and 5 bases from J, leaving 25 bases between. The CDR3 loop spans 19 amino acids. Germline V gene lookup returns CDR1 KGHSH and CDR2 LQKENI. The CDR3 DNA sequence: TGTGCCAGCTCAGAAGAAGGCGGACATTTACAAAGTCGGGCCAACGTCCTGACTTTC. Its translation: CASSEEGGHLQSRANVLTF.

The rearrangement links TRBV12-2 to TRBJ1-2. TRBV12-2 is a pseudogene segment. This CDR3 contains 17 residues. This CDR3 is CASSGRRTPRKTYGYTF. The CDR3 DNA is TGTGCAAGTAGCGGGCGACGGACTCCACGAAAGACCTATGGCTACACCTTC.

This clonotype showed up many times. The genes are TRBV5-1 and TRBJ1-4; D remains ambiguous. CDR1 SGHRS and CDR2 YFSETQ come from the germline V gene. V was pared by 0 bases and J by 5 bases, with 11 bases between. The CDR3 extends over 15 amino acids. For the CDR3, the DNA is TGCGCCAGCAGCTTGGCCCCGACCACGAATGAAAAACTGTTTTTT. Its translation: CASSLAPTTNEKLFF.

V and J are TRBV7-2 and TRBJ2-1, with unresolved D. The CDR3 sequence is 13 residues long. The V end lost 0 bases, the J end lost 8 bases, and 8 bases lay between the germline ends. Germline assignment: CDR1 SGHTA and CDR2 FQGNSA. In DNA form, the CDR3 reads TGTGCCAGCAGCTTAGCGTCCCGCTATGAGCAGTTCTTC. Its translation is CASSLASRYEQFF.

A note on this clonotype: This may stem from a read error, because a much larger clone lies one nucleotide away. Without the conserved terminal phenylalanine or tryptophan, this CDR3 likely stems from a read error. The V call is TRBV6-5, the J call TRBJ1-2; D not resolved. The CDR3 sequence is 17 residues long. The germline V gene has CDR1 MNHEY and CDR2 SVGAGI. Trimming took off 5 bases at V and 4 bases at J, with 23 bases between the two ends. This CDR3 reads CASSEARPYGKTYGYTL. In DNA form, the CDR3 reads TGTGCCAGCAGTGAGGCCCGGCCTTACGGAAAGACCTATGGCTACACCCTC.

This clonotype occurred a few times. This chain connects TRBV13 to TRBJ2-5; the match to TRBD1 covers 9 bases. There are 15 residues in the CDR3. The germline gives CDR1 PRHDT, CDR2 FYEKMQ (reference sequence). V lost 4 bases to trimming and J lost 4 bases; unmatched junction nucleotides: 7. The CDR3 here is CASSSRDRVGETQYF. For the CDR3, the DNA is TGTGCCAGCAGCTCCCGGGACAGGGTTGGAGAGACCCAGTACTTC.

Ten or more counts support this clonotype. The chain couples TRBV30 to TRBJ1-1; D is uncertain. Trimming took 1 base from V and 1 from J, leaving 7 bases between them. The CDR3 totals 13 residues. CDR1 is GTSNPN, CDR2 SVGIG, per germline (reference sequence). The CDR3 sequence: CAWSAGWNTEAFF. CDR3 bases: TGTGCCTGGAGTGCGGGGTGGAACACTGAAGCTTTCTTT. The entire variable domain, with the rest obtained from reference TRBV30 and TRBJ1-1, is as follows: SQTIHQWPATLVQPVGSPLSLECTVEGTSNPNLYWYRQAAGRGLQLLFYSVGIGQISSEVPQNLSASRPQDRQFILSSKKLLLSDSGFYLCAWSAGWNTEAFFGQGTRLTVV.

On this clonotype: A much larger clone is a single base away; this may be a read error. The chain carries TRBV30 and TRBJ2-7; D gene uncertain. V was shortened by 0 bases and J by 8 bases, with 11 bases between the two germline ends. Germline V CDR1 and CDR2: GTSNPN, SVGIG (reference sequence). The CDR3 length is 12 residues. The CDR3 nucleotides are TGTGCCTGGAGTGTCGGCAGTTACAAGCAGTACTTC. Protein: CAWSVGSYKQYF.

The sample holds many counts of this clonotype. The DNA of the CDR3 is TGTGCCAGTAGTACCGGGGACGGAGGGTACGAGCAGTACTTC. Translating gives CASSTGDGGYEQYF. The rearrangement joins TRBV19 to TRBJ2-7, with D possibly TRBD2 on 6 matching bases. CDR3 length equals 14 residues. V shed 4 bases and J shed 4 bases, with 14 bases lying between them. Germline lookup yields CDR1 LNHDA and CDR2 SQIVND (reference sequence).

This clonotype occurred many times. V and J are TRBV6-5 and TRBJ2-5, with D tentatively TRBD2 (7 bases). Trimming left V 0 bases short and J 5 bases short, with 22 bases between. Germline CDR1 is MNHEY and CDR2 is SVGAGI. The CDR3 extends over 18 amino acids. The CDR3 spells CASSYSGGDTQGGETQYF. CDR3 DNA: TGTGCCAGCAGTTACTCGGGGGGGGACACACAGGGAGGGGAGACCCAGTACTTC.

Regarding this clonotype: An end of the junction does not agree with germline; a read error may underlie this. The chain joins TRBV11-1 to TRBJ1-5; the D gene is possibly TRBD1 (5 bases). Per germline, CDR1 SGHAT and CDR2 FQDESV (reference sequence). The length of the CDR3 is 13 residues. In nucleotides, the CDR3 is TGCGTCAGCAGCCAGACAGCAAATCAGCCCCAGCATTTT. Translated: CVSSQTANQPQHF.

This clonotype was picked up one time. With a much larger clone just one base away, this may be a read error. The gene calls are TRBV4-2 and TRBJ2-5; D perhaps matches TRBD2 (5 bases). TRBJ2-7 explains the end of the DNA better; the J call may be wrong. The CDR3 is 15 residues long. Germline CDR1 LGHNA, CDR2 YNFKEQ. The CDR3 nucleotides read TGTACCAGCAGCCAAGATGGGAGCAGCACCTACGAGCAGTACTTC. Translation gives CTSSQDGSSTYEQYF.

This clonotype was seen ten or more times. The J gene is TRBJ1-2, the V gene TRBV6-2 or TRBV6-3; no clear D. The CDR3 consists of 17 residues. Trimming cost V 4 bases and J 4 bases, with 22 bases left between them. Germline loops: CDR1 MNHEY, CDR2 SVGEGT. This CDR3 is CASSSNTCIGKTYGYTF. The CDR3 coding sequence is TGTGCCAGCAGTTCGAATACCTGCATCGGAAAGACCTATGGCTACACCTTC.

This clonotype has ten or more counts. The chain recombines TRBV20-1 with TRBJ2-7; 9 nucleotides match TRBD1. The ends lost 3 bases at V and 4 bases at J; junction bases unmatched: 10. Per the germline V gene, CDR1 is DFQATT and CDR2 is SNEGSKA (reference sequence). CDR3 length: 15 residues. The CDR3 protein is CSASLIQGARYEQYF. The CDR3 bases are TGCAGTGCTAGCCTAATACAGGGGGCAAGGTACGAGCAGTACTTC.

In the case of this clonotype: The junction shows a germline mismatch at one end, possibly a read error. CDR3 sequence reads: CTSSLTSYEQYF. The CDR3 nucleotides are TGCACCAGCAGCCTTACATCCTACGAGCAGTACTTC. The J gene is TRBJ2-4, the V gene TRBV4-1; D is undetermined. The J call is in doubt because the DNA end fits TRBJ2-7 better. This CDR3 has 12 amino acids. From germline, CDR1 is MGHRA and CDR2 YSYEKL.

The chain is built from TRBV11-2 and TRBJ2-1, with 10 bases that match TRBD2. CDR1 and CDR2 from the germline V gene are SGHAT and FQNNGV. The CDR3 is 16 amino acids. V lost 5 bases to trimming and J lost 4 bases; unmatched junction nucleotides: 8. The chain's CDR3 is CASSLGLAESYNEQFF. CDR3 bases: TGTGCCAGCAGCCTAGGACTAGCGGAGTCTTACAATGAGCAGTTCTTC.